A selection of T cell receptor beta chains follows, all from one sample in a study of blood T cell repertoires in COVID-19. TCRdb's copy holds only in-frame clones and misses some; the assay was immunoSEQ multiplex PCR. The data show some 34,000 clones, with 85% seen just once and roughly 7% held by the top ten. What was sequenced was peripheral blood. These receptors came from a human donor in a cohort sampled during active COVID-19. The conserved cysteine and the conserved F or W are not part of the CDR3 here. A D gene is named only where the DNA matches it firmly.

D,V,J,CDR3
TRBD1,TRBV9,TRBJ2-7,ASSPLGTAYEQY
NA,TRBV7-3,TRBJ2-3,ASSLNGEDTQY
NA,TRBV19,TRBJ2-7,ASSPRRGGEQY
TRBD1,TRBV2,TRBJ2-7,ASSVDRAGEQY
TRBD1,TRBV19,TRBJ1-2,ASSIVRQGPYGYT
TRBD1,TRBV5-1,TRBJ2-7,ASSSGQGTYEQY
TRBD2,TRBV29-1,TRBJ2-2,SVDPSGANTGELF
TRBD2,TRBV6-6,TRBJ2-6,ASSPRLAGGPVGANVLT
NA,TRBV6-5,TRBJ2-5,ASSPTRGLQETQY
TRBD1,TRBV7-9,TRBJ2-7,ASSLWSTGDDEQY
NA,TRBV7-3,TRBJ2-3,ASSPDSYTDTQY
TRBD1,TRBV13,TRBJ1-4,ASSPAGTGEGKLF
NA,TRBV11-3,TRBJ2-3,ASSSEPTDTQY
TRBD1,TRBV30,TRBJ1-4,AWSAYRGEKLF
NA,TRBV19,TRBJ1-4,ASSIGAGPEKLF
NA,TRBV2,TRBJ2-1,ASSVSGGSSYNEQF
NA,TRBV5-1,TRBJ2-5,ASSLFQGETQY
NA,TRBV28,TRBJ2-1,ASSVEFGEQF
NA,TRBV11-2,TRBJ2-2,ASSLDPSERELF
NA,TRBV11-3,TRBJ2-3,ASSLSRSTDTQY
NA,TRBV2,TRBJ2-2,ASRDTWTAGELF
TRBD1,TRBV7-2,TRBJ2-7,ASSLAGTGIVEQY
NA,TRBV7-9,TRBJ1-1,ASSTDTFWNTEAF
NA,TRBV28,TRBJ1-3,ASSFRGGNTIY
NA,TRBV5-1,TRBJ1-1,ASSLTGLNTEAF
NA,TRBV29-1,TRBJ2-7,SVESAGESYEQY
NA,TRBV24-1,TRBJ1-1,APRGPNTEAF
TRBD2,TRBV7-9,TRBJ2-1,ASSLGWEREGYNEQF
NA,TRBV10-3,TRBJ1-1,AIYVAF
TRBD1,TRBV10-2,TRBJ2-2,ASSVQGAGTGELF
TRBD1,TRBV19,TRBJ2-4,ATSTGDKNIQY
TRBD1,TRBV28,TRBJ2-6,ASRRTGLGANVLT
TRBD1,TRBV28,TRBJ1-4,ASSRPGQGEKLF
TRBD1,TRBV6-6,TRBJ2-3,ASSSTGAVDTQY
TRBD2,TRBV28,TRBJ2-7,ASSLAAGENEQY
NA,TRBV27,TRBJ1-1,ASSPGHLTNTEAF
TRBD1,TRBV7-9,TRBJ2-1,ASSLRTGVSRKDEQF
NA,TRBV10-1,TRBJ2-3,ASNRESRTDTQY
NA,TRBV27,TRBJ1-2,ASSLIGGNYGYT
NA,TRBV5-1,TRBJ1-1,ASSLANSPNTEAF
TRBD1,TRBV6-2/TRBV6-3,TRBJ2-7,ASSWGQGAGEQY
TRBD1,TRBV28,TRBJ2-7,ASSSGTGGYEQY
NA,TRBV7-8,TRBJ1-1,ASSSPVPGNTEAF
NA,TRBV15,TRBJ1-1,ATSRDQQASEAF
NA,TRBV29-1,TRBJ1-3,SVSPGGQNTIY
TRBD2,TRBV6-2/TRBV6-3,TRBJ2-2,ASSYRLAGAYPGELF